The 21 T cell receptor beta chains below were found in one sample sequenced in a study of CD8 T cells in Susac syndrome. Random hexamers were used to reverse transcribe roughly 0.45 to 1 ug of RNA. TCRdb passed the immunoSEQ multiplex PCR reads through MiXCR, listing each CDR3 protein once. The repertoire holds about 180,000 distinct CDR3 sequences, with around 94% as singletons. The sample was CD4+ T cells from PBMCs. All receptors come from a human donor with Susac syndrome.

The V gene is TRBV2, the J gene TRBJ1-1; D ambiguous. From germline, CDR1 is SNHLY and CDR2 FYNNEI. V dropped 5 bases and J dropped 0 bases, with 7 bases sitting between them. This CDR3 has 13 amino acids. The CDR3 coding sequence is TGTGCCAGCAGTCGGTTTATGAACACTGAAGCTTTCTTT. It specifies CASSRFMNTEAFF.

CDR3 loop: CATSGANYGYTF. The DNA of the CDR3 is TGTGCCACCTCCGGGGCCAACTATGGCTACACCTTC. The rearrangement uses TRBV15 and TRBJ1-2, with D perhaps TRBD1 (5 bases). Per the germline V gene, CDR1 is LNHNV and CDR2 is YYDKDF (reference sequence). Deletions cut 8 bases from V and 2 bases from J, with 9 bases between. This CDR3 comprises 12 residues.

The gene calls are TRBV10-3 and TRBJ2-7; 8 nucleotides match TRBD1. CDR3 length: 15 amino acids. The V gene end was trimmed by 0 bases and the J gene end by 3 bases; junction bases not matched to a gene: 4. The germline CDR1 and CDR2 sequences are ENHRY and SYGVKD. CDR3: CAISESTGANYEQYF. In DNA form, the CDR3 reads TGTGCCATCAGTGAGTCGACAGGGGCCAACTACGAGCAGTACTTC.

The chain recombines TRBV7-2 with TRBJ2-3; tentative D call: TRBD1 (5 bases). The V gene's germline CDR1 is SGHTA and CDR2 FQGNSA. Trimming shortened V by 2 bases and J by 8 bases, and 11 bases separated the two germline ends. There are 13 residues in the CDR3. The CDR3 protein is CASSLSQRGTQYF. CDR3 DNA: TGTGCCAGCAGCTTATCCCAAAGGGGTACGCAGTATTTT.

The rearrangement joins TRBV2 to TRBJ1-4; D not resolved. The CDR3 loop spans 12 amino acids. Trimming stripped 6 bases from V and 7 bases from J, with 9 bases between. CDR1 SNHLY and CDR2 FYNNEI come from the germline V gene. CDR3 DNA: TGTGCCAGCAGCCTGGGAGGTGAAAAACTGTTTTTT. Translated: CASSLGGEKLFF.

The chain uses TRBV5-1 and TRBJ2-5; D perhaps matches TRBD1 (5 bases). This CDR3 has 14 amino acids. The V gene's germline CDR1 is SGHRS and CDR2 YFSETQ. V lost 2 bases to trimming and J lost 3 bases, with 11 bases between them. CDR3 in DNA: TGCGCCAGCAGCTTCTTGGGGCATGAAGAGACCCAGTACTTC. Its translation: CASSFLGHEETQYF.

Here the CDR3 DNA reads TGCAGCGTTAGGACAGGCGCCGCGAACACCGGGGAGCTGTTTTTT. This gives the protein CSVRTGAANTGELFF. The chain is built from TRBV29-1 and TRBJ2-2, with TRBD1 matching 7 bases. The CDR3 loop spans 15 amino acids. The germline V gene has CDR1 SQVTM and CDR2 ANQGSEA. With 5 bases clipped from V and 0 bases from J, the junction kept 6 bases outside the gene matches.

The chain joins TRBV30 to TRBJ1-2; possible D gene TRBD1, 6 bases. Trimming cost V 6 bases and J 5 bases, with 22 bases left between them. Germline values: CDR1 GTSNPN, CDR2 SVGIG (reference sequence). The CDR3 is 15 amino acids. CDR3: CACLQAGGFVYGYTF. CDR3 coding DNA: TGTGCCTGCCTCCAGGCCGGGGGCTTTGTGTATGGCTACACCTTC.

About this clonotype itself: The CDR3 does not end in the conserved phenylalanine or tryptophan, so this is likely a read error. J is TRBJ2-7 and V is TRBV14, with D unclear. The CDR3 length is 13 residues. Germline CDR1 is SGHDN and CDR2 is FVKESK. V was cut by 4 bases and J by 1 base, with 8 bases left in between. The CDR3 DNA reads TGTGCCAGCAGCCCAGAACTTTCCTACGAGCAGTACTCC. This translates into CASSPELSYEQYS.

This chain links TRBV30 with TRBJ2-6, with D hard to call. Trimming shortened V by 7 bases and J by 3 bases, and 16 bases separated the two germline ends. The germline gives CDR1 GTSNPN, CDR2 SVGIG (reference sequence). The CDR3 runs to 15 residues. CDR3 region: CAFDGLGFGANVLTF. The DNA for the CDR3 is TGTGCCTTCGACGGGCTAGGATTTGGGGCCAACGTCCTGACTTTC.

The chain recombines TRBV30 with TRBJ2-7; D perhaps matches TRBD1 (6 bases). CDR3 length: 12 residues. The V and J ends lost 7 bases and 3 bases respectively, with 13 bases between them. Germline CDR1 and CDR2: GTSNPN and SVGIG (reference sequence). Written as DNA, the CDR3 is TGTGCCTTTACACAGGGAAGCTACGAGCAGTACTTC. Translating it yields CAFTQGSYEQYF.

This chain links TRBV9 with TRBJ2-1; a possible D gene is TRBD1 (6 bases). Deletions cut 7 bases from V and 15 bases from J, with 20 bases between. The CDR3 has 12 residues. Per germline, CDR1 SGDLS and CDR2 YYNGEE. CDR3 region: CASGGQSRGLFF. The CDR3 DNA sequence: TGTGCCAGCGGAGGACAGTCCCGAGGGCTGTTCTTC.

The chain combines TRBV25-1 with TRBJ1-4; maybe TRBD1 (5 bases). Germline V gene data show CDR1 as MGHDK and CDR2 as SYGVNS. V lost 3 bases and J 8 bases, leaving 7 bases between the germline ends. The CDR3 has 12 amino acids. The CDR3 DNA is TGTGCCAGCAGTGAGCAGGGAGAAAAACTGTTTTTT. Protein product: CASSEQGEKLFF.

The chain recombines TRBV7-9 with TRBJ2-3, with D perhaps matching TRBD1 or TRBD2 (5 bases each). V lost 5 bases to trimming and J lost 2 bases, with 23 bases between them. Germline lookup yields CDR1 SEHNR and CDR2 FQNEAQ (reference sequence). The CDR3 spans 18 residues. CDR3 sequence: CASSGGEVGQIFTDTQYF. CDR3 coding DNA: TGTGCCAGCAGCGGGGGTGAAGTCGGCCAAATATTCACAGATACGCAGTATTTT.

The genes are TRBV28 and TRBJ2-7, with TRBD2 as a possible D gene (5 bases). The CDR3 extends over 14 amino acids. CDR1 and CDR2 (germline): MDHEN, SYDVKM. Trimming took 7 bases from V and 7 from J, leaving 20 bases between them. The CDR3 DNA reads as TGTGCCAGCATTACCCTCAGAGGGCTAGGAGAGCAGTACTTC. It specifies CASITLRGLGEQYF.

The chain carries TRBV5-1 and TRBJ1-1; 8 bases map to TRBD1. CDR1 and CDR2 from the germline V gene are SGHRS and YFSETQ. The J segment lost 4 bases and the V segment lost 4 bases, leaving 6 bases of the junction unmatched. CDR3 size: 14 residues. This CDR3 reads CASSLQGGGTEAFF. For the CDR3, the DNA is TGCGCCAGCAGCCTACAGGGGGGGGGCACTGAAGCTTTCTTT. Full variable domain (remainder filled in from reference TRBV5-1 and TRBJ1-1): KAGVTQTPRYLIKTRGQQVTLSCSPISGHRSVSWYQQTPGQGLQFLFEYFSETQRNKGNFPGRFSGRQFSNSRSEMNVSTLELGDSALYLCASSLQGGGTEAFFGQGTRLTVV.

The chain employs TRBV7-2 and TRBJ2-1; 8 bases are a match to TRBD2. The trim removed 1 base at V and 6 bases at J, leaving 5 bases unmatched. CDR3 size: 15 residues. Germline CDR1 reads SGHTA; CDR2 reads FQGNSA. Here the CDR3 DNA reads TGTGCCAGCAGCTTAGGCCTGACTAGCGTCAATGAGCAGTTCTTC. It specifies CASSLGLTSVNEQFF.

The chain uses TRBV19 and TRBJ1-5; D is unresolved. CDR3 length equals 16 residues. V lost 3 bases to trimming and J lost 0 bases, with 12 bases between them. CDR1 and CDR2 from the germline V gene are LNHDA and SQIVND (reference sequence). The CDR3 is CASSIRAPYSNQPQHF. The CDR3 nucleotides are TGTGCCAGTAGTATCCGGGCCCCCTATAGCAATCAGCCCCAGCATTTT.

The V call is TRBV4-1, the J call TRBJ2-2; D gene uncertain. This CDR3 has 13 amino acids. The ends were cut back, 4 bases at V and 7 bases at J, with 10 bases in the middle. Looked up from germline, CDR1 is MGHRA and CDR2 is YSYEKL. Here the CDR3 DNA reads TGCGCCAGCAGCCCTAGGGCTTTCGGGGAGCTGTTTTTT. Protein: CASSPRAFGELFF.

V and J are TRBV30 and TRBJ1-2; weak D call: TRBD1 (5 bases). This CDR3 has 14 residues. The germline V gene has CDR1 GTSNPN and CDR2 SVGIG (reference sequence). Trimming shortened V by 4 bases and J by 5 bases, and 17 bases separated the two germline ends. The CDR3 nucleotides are TGTGCCTGGATGGGGCACAAGGTTGCATATGGCTACACCTTC. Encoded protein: CAWMGHKVAYGYTF. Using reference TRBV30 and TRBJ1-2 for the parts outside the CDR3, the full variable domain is SQTIHQWPATLVQPVGSPLSLECTVEGTSNPNLYWYRQAAGRGLQLLFYSVGIGQISSEVPQNLSASRPQDRQFILSSKKLLLSDSGFYLCAWMGHKVAYGYTFGSGTRLTVV.

CDR3 coding DNA: TGTGCCAGCAGTGAATATGACCCCCGGGGGAGGCCCTACAATGAGCAGTTCTTC. Its protein is CASSEYDPRGRPYNEQFF. The chain recombines TRBV25-1 with TRBJ2-1, with D perhaps matching TRBD2 (6 bases). The CDR3 runs to 18 residues. The V end was cut by 0 bases, the J end by 2 bases, with 17 bases between. Germline V CDR1 and CDR2: MGHDK, SYGVNS. Filled out from reference TRBV25-1 and TRBJ2-1, the complete variable domain reads EADIYQTPRYLVIGTGKKITLECSQTMGHDKMYWYQQDPGMELHLIHYSYGVNSTEKGDLSSESTVSRIRTEHFPLTLESARPSHTSQYLCASSEYDPRGRPYNEQFFGPGTRLTVL.